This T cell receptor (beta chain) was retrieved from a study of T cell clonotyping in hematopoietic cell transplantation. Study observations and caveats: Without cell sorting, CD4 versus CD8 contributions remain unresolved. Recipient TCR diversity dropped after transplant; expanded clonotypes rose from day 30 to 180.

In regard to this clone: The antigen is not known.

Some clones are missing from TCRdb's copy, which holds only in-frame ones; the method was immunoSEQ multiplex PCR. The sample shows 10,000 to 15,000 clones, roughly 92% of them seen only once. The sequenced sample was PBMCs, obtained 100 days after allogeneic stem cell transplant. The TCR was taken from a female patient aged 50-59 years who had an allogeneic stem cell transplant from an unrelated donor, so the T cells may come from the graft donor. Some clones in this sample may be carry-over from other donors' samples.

The CDR3: CASSQVGTSREFF. The CDR3 DNA follows: TGTGCCAGCAGCCAAGTAGGAACTAGCCGTGAGTTCTTC. The chain couples TRBV14 to TRBJ2-1; tentatively, D is TRBD2 (6 bases). This CDR3 is built from 13 residues. Germline loops: CDR1 SGHDN, CDR2 FVKESK. V lost 1 base and J lost 14, with 15 bases in between.